This T cell receptor beta chain was sequenced in a study of PD-L1 blockade in urothelial cancer. About the research overall: Blood gave a median about 140,000 T cells.

About this clone: As yet, its antigen is unknown. A junction boundary mismatches the germline segment, possibly from a read error.

The germline gives CDR1 MNHEY, CDR2 SVGAGI. The CDR3 runs to 11 residues. Synthetic spike-ins, TCR analog templates, were added into each PCR. Sequenced by immunoSEQ multiplex PCR; TCRdb stores in-frame clones only, minus some. The table lists about 66,000 clones, roughly 90% of them singletons. Overall study findings and caveats: Clones that were tumor-associated expanded more in the blood of durable-benefit patients at 3 weeks.

Regarding time point: peripheral blood 6 weeks after treatment start. The sample here was PBMCs, taken around atezolizumab (anti-PD-L1) treatment. The gene calls are TRBV6-5 and TRBJ1-1; perhaps TRBD1 as D (6 bases). The TCR originated in a man in his 60s with urothelial cancer. The CDR3 nucleotides read TGTGCCAGCAGTTCCCGACAGGCTTTACTATTT. Translated: CASSSRQALLF.